The 21 T cell receptor beta chains below come from one sample, sequenced in a study of T-cell memory formation after mild COVID-19. TCRdb fed the 5' RACE reads into MiXCR, producing one record per CDR3 protein. Of 140,000 or so distinct CDR3 sequences listed, approximately 21% are singletons. Sequencing input: PBMCs or a T cell subset sorted from them (not recorded which). The source of these receptors is an adult woman who had mild COVID-19 (a few samples of this study predate the infection). Cell type and time point are not known.

This sequence joins TRBV9 and TRBJ1-5, with D possibly TRBD1 on 5 matching bases. Looked up from germline, CDR1 is SGDLS and CDR2 is YYNGEE. V was pared by 3 bases and J by 7 bases, with 14 bases between. CDR3 length: 14 amino acids. CDR3 sequence (DNA): TGTGCCAGCAGCGCCGATACGGGGGAACAGCCCCAGCATTTT. Translated: CASSADTGEQPQHF.

This clonotype was found a few times. V gene TRBV20-1 combines with J gene TRBJ2-5, with D tentatively TRBD2 (6 bases). Trimming pared 6 bases from V and 2 bases from J, leaving 10 bases between. Per germline, CDR1 DFQATT and CDR2 SNEGSKA (reference sequence). The CDR3 is 12 amino acids. CDR3 in DNA: TGCAGTGCCCGGGGGTTACAAGAGACCCAGTACTTC. This sequence encodes CSARGLQETQYF.

The genes are TRBV20-1 and TRBJ2-3; TRBD2 matches 9 bases. CDR1 and CDR2 from the germline V gene are DFQATT and SNEGSKA (reference sequence). Germline trimming cut 0 bases from V and 4 bases from J; bases unmatched to any gene: 8. The CDR3 consists of 16 residues. The CDR3 here is CSARDHRRGGPDTQYF. The CDR3 bases are TGCAGTGCTAGAGATCATAGGCGGGGGGGCCCAGATACGCAGTATTTT.

This clonotype has more than one count but fewer than ten. The chain carries TRBV5-1 and TRBJ2-1; 8 bases agree with TRBD2. The CDR3 is made up of 15 amino acids. Germline V CDR1 and CDR2: SGHRS, YFSETQ. The V and J ends lost 0 bases and 6 bases, in that order; junction bases with no gene match: 5. CDR3 sequence: CASSLASSGLNEQFF. CDR3 sequence (DNA): TGCGCCAGCAGCTTGGCTTCTAGCGGGCTCAATGAGCAGTTCTTC.

The sample holds a few counts of this clonotype. The rearrangement links TRBV7-2 to TRBJ2-5; D not certain. In germline, CDR1 is SGHTA, CDR2 FQGNSA. The CDR3 has 12 residues. Trimming removed 4 bases from V and 3 bases from J, with 6 bases in between. The CDR3 here is CASSSFKETQYF. The CDR3 DNA reads TGTGCCAGCAGCTCCTTTAAAGAGACCCAGTACTTC.

This clonotype was recorded a few times. This rearrangement joins TRBV9 to TRBJ2-2; 10 bases line up with TRBD1. Germline lookup yields CDR1 SGDLS and CDR2 YYNGEE. The CDR3 spans 18 residues. With 3 bases clipped from V and 5 bases from J, the junction kept 13 bases outside the gene matches. As DNA, the CDR3 is TGTGCCAGCAGCGGTGATCTCCGGGACAGGGGATGGACCGGGGAGCTGTTTTTT. It encodes CASSGDLRDRGWTGELFF.

This clonotype has only a few counts. The chain has TRBV4-1 and TRBJ2-1; tentatively, D is TRBD2 (5 bases). V was trimmed by 0 bases and J by 2 bases, leaving 11 bases between them. Germline-derived CDR1 and CDR2 are MGHRA and YSYEKL. CDR3 length equals 16 residues. CDR3 bases: TGCGCCAGCAGCCAAGAAGGACGGGGAACCTACAATGAGCAGTTCTTC. It specifies CASSQEGRGTYNEQFF.

The chain has TRBV12-3 or TRBV12-4 and TRBJ2-7, with 7 bases that match TRBD2. The CDR3 has 15 amino acids. Trimming removed 5 bases from V and 6 bases from J; junction bases left unmatched: 13. The CDR3 bases are TGTGCCAGCAGTCTCCAGTTTCGGGAGGCCTCCGAGCAGTACTTC. Its translation is CASSLQFREASEQYF.

This clonotype was seen a handful of times. The J gene is TRBJ1-1, the V gene TRBV24-1, with D possibly matching TRBD1 (6 bases). Germline V gives CDR1 KGHDR, CDR2 SFDVKD. The V end lost 5 bases, the J end lost 6 bases, and 9 bases lay between the germline ends. CDR3 length: 12 residues. In nucleotides, the CDR3 is TGTGCCACCAGTGCAGGGGACGCTGAAGCTTTCTTT. It is translated as CATSAGDAEAFF.

V and J are TRBV20-1 and TRBJ1-2, with 7 bases matching TRBD1. The J segment lost 3 bases and the V segment lost 5 bases, leaving 6 bases of the junction unmatched. The CDR3 extends over 13 amino acids. Germline-derived CDR1 and CDR2 are DFQATT and SNEGSKA (reference sequence). The CDR3 sequence: CSAPIGTDYGYTF. CDR3 DNA: TGCAGTGCTCCCATTGGGACAGACTATGGCTACACCTTC.

The rearrangement links TRBV5-1 to TRBJ2-3; 7 bases are shared with TRBD1. Per germline, CDR1 SGHRS and CDR2 YFSETQ. The CDR3 totals 15 residues. J gave up 2 bases and V 4 bases, and 7 bases lay outside the gene matches. The CDR3 DNA reads as TGCGCCAGCAGCCTCCGGGACAGAGACACAGATACGCAGTATTTT. This gives the protein CASSLRDRDTDTQYF.

This chain connects TRBV6-6 to TRBJ2-1, with D hard to call. Germline V lookup: CDR1 MNHNY, CDR2 SVGAGI (reference sequence). Trimming pared 6 bases from V and 5 bases from J, leaving 11 bases between. The CDR3 sequence is 13 residues long. The CDR3 sequence is CASSPGPHNEQFF. DNA for the CDR3: TGTGCCAGCAGCCCCGGGCCCCACAATGAGCAGTTCTTC.

A remark on this clonotype: This CDR3 fails to terminate in the conserved phenylalanine or tryptophan, so it likely reflects a read error. It is unclear where the CDR3 begins or ends on the DNA, so no DNA is shown, and the CDR3 is as TCRdb lists it. This rearrangement joins TRBV4-1 to TRBJ1-2; the table names TRBD1, a call not compared with the DNA. The CDR3 extends over 8 residues, inclusive of both ends. The germline V gene has CDR1 MGHRA and CDR2 YSYEKL. The CDR3 loop reads CASSATGP.

This clonotype occurred a few times. The chain links TRBV24-1 to TRBJ2-1, with TRBD2 matching over 8 bases. The CDR3 length is 15 residues. Trimming at V came to 1 base and at J to 3 bases, leaving 1 base not matched to a gene. The V gene's germline CDR1 is KGHDR and CDR2 SFDVKD. The CDR3 sequence is CATSDLAGDYNEQFF. The CDR3 coding sequence is TGTGCCACCAGTGATTTAGCGGGGGACTACAATGAGCAGTTCTTC.

The V and J genes are TRBV4-1 and TRBJ1-2; tentative D call: TRBD1 (5 bases). The V end lost 2 bases, the J end lost 5 bases, and 15 bases lay between the germline ends. The CDR3 contains 15 residues. Per the germline V gene, CDR1 is MGHRA and CDR2 is YSYEKL. The CDR3: CASSQPRDRGYGYTF. The CDR3 nucleotides read TGCGCCAGCAGCCAACCTCGGGACCGAGGGTATGGCTACACCTTC.

V usage is TRBV11-3 and J usage is TRBJ2-1, with 7 positions matching TRBD1. With V trimmed by 2 bases and J by 6 bases, 7 bases remained unmatched. This CDR3 spans 15 amino acids. The germline V gene encodes CDR1 SGHNT and CDR2 YENEEA. In nucleotides, the CDR3 is TGTGCCAGCAGCTTAATGTCAGGGGGTATCAATGAGCAGTTCTTC. It yields the protein CASSLMSGGINEQFF.

This clonotype was detected only a few times. The CDR3 coding sequence is TGCGCCAGCAGCCAACAGGACGGACCCGCCTACGAGCAGTACTTC. It is translated as CASSQQDGPAYEQYF. The chain joins TRBV5-1 to TRBJ2-7, with D possibly TRBD1 on 5 matching bases. This CDR3 region has 15 residues. The germline V gene has CDR1 SGHRS and CDR2 YFSETQ. The V gene lost 4 bases and the J gene lost 2 bases, with 16 bases spanning the gap. The full variable domain, rest sourced from reference TRBV5-1 and TRBJ2-7, is KAGVTQTPRYLIKTRGQQVTLSCSPISGHRSVSWYQQTPGQGLQFLFEYFSETQRNKGNFPGRFSGRQFSNSRSEMNVSTLELGDSALYLCASSQQDGPAYEQYFGPGTRLTVT.

The DNA for the CDR3 is TGTGCCACCAGCGAGGGAACGGCAGGGACCCCTAGCACAGATACGCAGTATTTT. It yields the protein CATSEGTAGTPSTDTQYF. V gene TRBV15 combines with J gene TRBJ2-3, with D perhaps assigned TRBD1 or TRBD2 (5 bases each). The ends were cut back, 5 bases at V and 0 bases at J, with 21 bases in the middle. The CDR3 is made up of 18 amino acids. CDR1 and CDR2 from the germline V gene are LNHNV and YYDKDF (reference sequence).

The chain has TRBV5-6 and TRBJ2-6; D gene uncertain. This CDR3 is 16 amino acids long. V dropped 5 bases and J dropped 0 bases, with 12 bases sitting between them. The germline V gene has CDR1 SGHDT and CDR2 YYEEEE. The CDR3 DNA follows: TGTGCCAGCAGTAACTACGGCAGCTCTGGGGCCAACGTCCTGACTTTC. Its protein is CASSNYGSSGANVLTF.

This clonotype has just a few counts. Here the CDR3 reads CASSSDTYSGEQYF. The CDR3 DNA is TGTGCCAGCAGCTCTGACACCTACTCGGGGGAGCAGTACTTC. V and J are TRBV7-9 and TRBJ2-7; a possible D gene is TRBD2 (5 bases). The CDR3 contains 14 residues. V lost 4 bases, J lost 7 bases, and 17 bases lay in between. The germline CDR1 and CDR2 sequences are SEHNR and FQNEAQ (reference sequence).

The V and J genes are TRBV11-2 and TRBJ2-3, with D uncertain. In germline, CDR1 is SGHAT, CDR2 FQNNGV. The CDR3 spans 13 residues. V was clipped by 6 bases and J by 0 bases, with 7 bases between them. The CDR3 coding sequence is TGTGCCAGCAGGCCGGCTAGCACAGATACGCAGTATTTT. Encoded protein: CASRPASTDTQYF. Based on the CDR3 plus reference TRBV11-2 and TRBJ2-3, the full variable domain is EAGVAQSPRYKIIEKRQSVAFWCNPISGHATLYWYQQILGQGPKLLIQFQNNGVVDDSQLPKDRFSAERLKGVDSTLKIQPAKLEDSAVYLCASRPASTDTQYFGPGTRLTVL.